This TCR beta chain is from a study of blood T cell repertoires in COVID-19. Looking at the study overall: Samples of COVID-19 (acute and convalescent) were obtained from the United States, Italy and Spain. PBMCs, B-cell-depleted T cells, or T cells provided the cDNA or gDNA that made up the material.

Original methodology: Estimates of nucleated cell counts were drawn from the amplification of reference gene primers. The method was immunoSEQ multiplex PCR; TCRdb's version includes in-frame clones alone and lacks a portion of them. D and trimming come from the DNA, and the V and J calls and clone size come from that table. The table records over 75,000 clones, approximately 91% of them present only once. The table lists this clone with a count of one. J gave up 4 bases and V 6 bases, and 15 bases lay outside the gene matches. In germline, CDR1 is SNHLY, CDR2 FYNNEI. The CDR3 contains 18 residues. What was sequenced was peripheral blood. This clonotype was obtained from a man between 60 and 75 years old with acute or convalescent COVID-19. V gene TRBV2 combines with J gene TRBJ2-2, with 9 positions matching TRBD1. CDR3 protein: CASSRTGGGFDATGELFF. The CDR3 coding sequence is TGTGCCAGCAGCCGAACAGGGGGCGGCTTTGACGCCACCGGGGAGCTGTTTTTT.